This TCR beta chain was observed in a study of identical twins. TCRdb reprocessed the 5' RACE reads with MiXCR, giving one entry per CDR3 protein. The repertoire holds a few hundred thousand distinct CDR3 sequences, with 18% as singletons. Each donor (without exception) was a healthy Caucasian. Material for sequencing was naive T cells sorted from blood. This sequence was found in a man aged 45-60 years in good health.

The CDR3 here is CSALPGLNEQYF. As DNA, the CDR3 is TGCAGTGCTTTGCCGGGTCTCAACGAGCAGTACTTC. The chain couples TRBV20-1 to TRBJ2-7; D not certain. Germline values: CDR1 DFQATT, CDR2 SNEGSKA (reference sequence). CDR3 length equals 12 residues. The ends were cut back, 5 bases at V and 5 bases at J, with 13 bases in the middle.